This entry is about one T cell receptor beta chain. Its specificity is not known. Brentuximab vedotin exposure varied among the patients, all of whom had relapsed after autologous stem cell transplantation. Clones were sequenced by immunoSEQ multiplex PCR, and TCRdb holds only the in-frame ones, with some missing. The repertoire has nearly 25,000 clones, 70% to 80% of them found once; the top ten carry 6.5% to 7%. These data originate in a study of PD-1 blockade in classical Hodgkin lymphoma. Study observations and caveats: Undefined causes, possibly disease activity or prior therapy, underlie the repertoire differences.

Per germline, CDR1 SGHRS and CDR2 YFSETQ. The CDR3 consists of 15 residues. The V end was cut by 0 bases, the J end by 7 bases, with 11 bases between. V and J are TRBV5-1 and TRBJ1-6; unclear D gene. The source is a human donor with classical Hodgkin lymphoma. The material was peripheral blood mononuclear cells (PBMCs), obtained at baseline. CDR3: CASSLVVGQNSPLHF. The DNA of the CDR3 is TGCGCCAGCAGCTTGGTGGTTGGGCAGAATTCACCCCTCCACTTT.